The TCR beta chain described here comes from a study of STAT3 mutations in large granular lymphocyte leukemia (dated by TCRdb to the late 2010s). About the study as a whole: About half of the T-LGLL patients who underwent longitudinal sequencing carried canonical activating STAT3 mutations. Patients with T-cell large granular lymphocyte leukemia underwent serial deep sequencing of TCRbeta CDR3 and STAT3 to reconstruct clonal hierarchy and dynamics. A couple of patients with natural killer LGL leukemia were also sequenced longitudinally as controls within the study. One or more immunosuppressive therapy regimens were given to more than half of T-LGLL patients, and hematologic response was seen in 40% to 50% of the treated patients. On average, sequencing was done at approximately 4.2 time points per patient, with the number of samplings ranging from 2 to 8. From an initial cohort of a few hundred LGL patients, approximately 18 representative T-LGLL cases were selected for longitudinal TCRbeta and STAT3 sequencing. Study-wide findings and limitations: In several patients, dominant TCR clone burden exceeded STAT3 mutant burden, suggesting STAT3 mutation arose secondarily within a pre-expanded clone. In about 30% of the 18 patients, TCR clonotype switching occurred after therapy, and every newly emerging clone was STAT3 wild type. Variable intervals between samplings and differing treatment regimens complicated linking therapy response to changes in TCR clonal burden. At least one immunodominant TCRbeta clonotype was present in every T-LGLL patient, and multiple immunodominant subclonotypes appeared in about half of the T-LGLL patients. Persisting codominant clonotypes in some patients meant a small but highly pathogenic clone may have been missed. Because no samples were available when a clone first appeared, clonal expansion had to be inferred from samplings taken at other points.

Comments on this clone: Its specific antigen is unknown. The junction does not match germline at one end; this may be a read error.

An Illumina MiSeq was used to sequence the TCRbeta libraries, yielding an average of approximately 39,000 productive templates per sample. Multiplex PCR amplification was used to generate TCRbeta CDR3 libraries with the immunoSEQ assay. The published analysis was carried out like this. Repertoire diversity was computed as previously defined, with values near 0 indicating extremely monoclonal samples. This immuneACCESS table, as held by TCRdb, lists in-frame sequences with V and J called but not all clones. Of the missing ones, under half trace to an unresolved V gene in checked studies; the others have no known cause. V and J calls and clone size are those listed in that table; D and trimming were worked out from the DNA. The sample table records about 3,800 clones; about 39% of these occur just once. The top ten clones comprise about 88% of the sample. DNA was extracted from blood mononuclear cells, with the same DNA used for both TCR and STAT3 sequencing.

The germline V gene gives CDR1 as SGHTA and CDR2 as FQGNSA. The CDR3 spans 11 residues, from the cysteine through the phenylalanine. This entry keeps only the CDR3 DNA: 33 bases, framed from base 1. The receptor was isolated from a man aged 55 to 69 with T-cell large granular lymphocyte leukemia. Some clones in this sample may be carry-over from other donors' samples. The age is the age at diagnosis. Sequences were obtained from peripheral blood mononuclear cells. The sequence links TRBV7-2 to TRBJ2-4, with TRBD1 perhaps the D gene, on 7 matching bases. Here is the DNA: TGTGCCAGCAGCTCGACAGGGAGGAAACACTTC. This yields the protein CASSSTGRKHF.